A single sample gave rise to the 3 T cell receptor beta chains below, sequenced in a study of beta chain features in type 1 diabetes. Isolated RNA was reverse transcribed in full, so expressed TCRB transcripts were sequenced. The protocol was immunoSEQ multiplex PCR, while the TCRdb copy is restricted to in-frame clones and leaves out a portion. Here the sample spans 250,000 to 350,000 clones, 11% to 15% being singletons. The sequenced sample was central memory CD4+ T cells from blood. All receptors come from a young man in good health.

This clone was seen repeatedly, ten times or more. This rearrangement joins TRBV2 to TRBJ2-2, with 7 bases matching TRBD1. The CDR3 length is 15 residues. V dropped 5 bases and J dropped 7; count of bases not matched to a gene: 10. Per germline, CDR1 SNHLY and CDR2 FYNNEI. CDR3 sequence: CASSKLQGFGGELFF. The CDR3 DNA is TGTGCCAGCAGTAAGCTACAGGGGTTTGGCGGGGAGCTGTTTTTT.

This clone was detected a few times. V usage is TRBV5-1 and J usage is TRBJ2-1; weak D call: TRBD1 (6 bases). The CDR3 covers 14 residues. Germline lookup yields CDR1 SGHRS and CDR2 YFSETQ. V was shortened by 4 bases and J by 8 bases, with 16 bases between the two germline ends. CDR3 sequence reads: CASSRGQGLDEQFF. The CDR3 region has the DNA TGCGCCAGCAGCCGGGGTCAGGGGCTTGATGAGCAGTTCTTC.

Worth noting for this clone: A read error may be the cause here, since a much bigger clone is one base away. This CDR3 is also generated by other DNA sequences in the sample. V and J are TRBV5-1 and TRBJ1-1, with D hard to call. Germline V gene data show CDR1 as SGHRS and CDR2 as YFSETQ. Trimming pared 0 bases from V and 3 bases from J, leaving 12 bases between. This CDR3 spans 15 amino acids. This CDR3 is CASSLVGHGDTEAFF. CDR3 DNA: TGCGCCAGCAGCTTGGTGGGTCATGGCGACACTGAAGCTTTCTTT.